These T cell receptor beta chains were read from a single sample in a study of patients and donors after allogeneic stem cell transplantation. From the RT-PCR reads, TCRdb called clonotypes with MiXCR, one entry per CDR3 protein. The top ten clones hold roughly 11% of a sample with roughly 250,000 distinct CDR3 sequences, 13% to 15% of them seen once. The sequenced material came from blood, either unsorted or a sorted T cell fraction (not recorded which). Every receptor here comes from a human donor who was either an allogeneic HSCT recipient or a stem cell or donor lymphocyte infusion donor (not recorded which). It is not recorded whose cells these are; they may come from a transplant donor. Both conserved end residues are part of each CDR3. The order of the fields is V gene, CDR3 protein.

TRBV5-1,CASSSRLAGSTDTQYF
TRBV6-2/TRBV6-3,CASSTESNSPLHF
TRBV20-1,CSAGVTGRYEQYF
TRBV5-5,CASSLRAEMKNIQYF
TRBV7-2,CASSSSGGAHNEQFF
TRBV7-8,CASSPASGGTARNSPLHF
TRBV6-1,CASSLRTAPTEAFF
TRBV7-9,CASSDARGGTEAFF
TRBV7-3,CASSKTGSNEKLFF
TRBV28,CASSPGTVSSGNTIYF
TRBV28,CASSSDGLGSEQYF
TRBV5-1,CASSTHRASDTQYF
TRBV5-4,CASSLEKFAASNTEAFF
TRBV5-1,CASRLVAGVNEQYF
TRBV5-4,CASSLGRGLSNYGYTF
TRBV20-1,CSATVPGGGYQETQYF
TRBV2,CASSLAVEQFF